The entry below gives a single T cell receptor beta chain sequence along with its context. Its antigen is not identified. Sequencing relied on immunoSEQ assay v3.0, run at survey level. Here immunoSEQ multiplex PCR was the method, and the copy in TCRdb shows in-frame clones only, minus some. The sample holds 20,000 to 25,000 clones; roughly four fifths are singletons and the top ten take less than 20%. This entry comes from a study of long-term antiretroviral therapy in people with HIV. Findings and caveats of the study: Controls showed broader CDR3 length ranges than did the HIV repertoires. Across all time points, the repertoire was dominated by clones that expanded before ART.

The CDR3 contains 15 residues. Unmatched junction bases numbered 2, after V lost 2 bases and J lost 2 bases. Per germline, CDR1 SNHLY and CDR2 FYNNEI. This rearrangement joins TRBV2 to TRBJ2-3, with 9 bases fitting TRBD2. The specimen was unsorted PBMCs, collected 0.5 years before starting antiretroviral therapy. The TCR comes from a man in his forties with HIV. The CDR3 reads CASSELAGNTDTQYF. CDR3 DNA: TGTGCCAGCAGTGAACTAGCGGGGAACACAGATACGCAGTATTTT.